This T cell receptor beta chain came from a study of T cell repertoires in cytomegalovirus infection. A remark on this clonotype: Its antigen is as yet unknown.

Trimming took 10 bases from V and 7 from J, leaving 19 bases between them. The germline CDR1 and CDR2 sequences are LGHDT and YNNKEL (reference sequence). This CDR3 comprises 13 residues. TCRdb re-called the reads with MiXCR, one entry per CDR3 protein. The sample carries 700,000 to 900,000 distinct CDR3 sequences, about 29% recorded once. The sequencing used cultured CD8+ T cells from PBMCs, collected from culture after CMV antigen stimulation. The sequence was obtained from a human donor in good health (CMV status not recorded). Some clones in this sample may be carry-over from other donors' samples. V is TRBV3-1 and J is TRBJ1-2, with D possibly being TRBD1 (6 bases). The CDR3 here is CATRGDRISGYTF. CDR3 DNA sequence: TGTGCCACCAGGGGAGACAGAATTTCTGGCTACACCTTC.